Only a few counts were recorded for the clone carrying this T cell receptor (beta chain). Its specificity is unknown. The record originates from a study of T cells after yellow fever vaccination. Researchers made TCR cDNA using 5'RACE template switching, and this step added a universal primer site and UMIs. TCRdb reprocessed the 5' RACE reads via MiXCR and lists one record per CDR3 protein. The sample lists under 80,000 distinct CDR3 sequences; 6.5% to 8% were seen once. Study-wide findings and caveats: Abundant clonotypes from the bulk population could get into FACS-sorted repertoires as contaminants. A weaker secondary response peaked on day 5, the primary on day 15.

The sequence came from a man aged 25-45 years who received the YFV17D yellow fever vaccine. Sequenced material: CD8+ T cells sorted from PBMCs, taken 15 days after the yellow fever booster vaccination.

CDR3 region: CASSEAGTGYEQYF. The CDR3 DNA is TGTGCCAGCAGCGAAGCCGGGACAGGGTACGAGCAGTACTTC. The rearrangement uses TRBV9 and TRBJ2-7, with 9 bases lining up with TRBD1. Germline CDR1 and CDR2: SGDLS and YYNGEE. The CDR3 runs 14 residues. V lost 3 bases to trimming and J lost 4 bases; unmatched junction nucleotides: 5.